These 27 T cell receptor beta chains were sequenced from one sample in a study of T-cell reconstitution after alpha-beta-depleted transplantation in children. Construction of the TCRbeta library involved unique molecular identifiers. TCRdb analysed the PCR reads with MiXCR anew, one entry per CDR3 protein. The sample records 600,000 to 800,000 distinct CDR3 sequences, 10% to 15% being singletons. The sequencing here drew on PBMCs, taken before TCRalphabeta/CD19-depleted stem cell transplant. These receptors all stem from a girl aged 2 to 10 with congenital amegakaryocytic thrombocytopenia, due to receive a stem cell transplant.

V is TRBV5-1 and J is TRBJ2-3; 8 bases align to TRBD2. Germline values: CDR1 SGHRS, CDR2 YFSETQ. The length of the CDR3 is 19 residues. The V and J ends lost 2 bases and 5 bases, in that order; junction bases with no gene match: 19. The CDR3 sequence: CASSFVFSGSNSDGDTQYF. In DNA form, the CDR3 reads TGCGCCAGCAGCTTCGTCTTCAGCGGGAGTAATTCGGATGGAGATACGCAGTATTTT.

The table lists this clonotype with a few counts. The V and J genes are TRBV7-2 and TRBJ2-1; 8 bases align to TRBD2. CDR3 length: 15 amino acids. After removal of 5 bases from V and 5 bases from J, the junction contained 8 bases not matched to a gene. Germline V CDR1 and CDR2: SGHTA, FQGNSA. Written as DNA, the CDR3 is TGTGCCAGCAGCCTCCAATTAGCGGGGCACAATGAGCAGTTCTTC. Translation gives CASSLQLAGHNEQFF. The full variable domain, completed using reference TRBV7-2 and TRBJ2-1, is GAGVSQSPSNKVTEKGKDVELRCDPISGHTALYWYRQSLGQGLEFLIYFQGNSAPDKSGLPSDRFSAERTGGSVSTLTIQRTQQEDSAVYLCASSLQLAGHNEQFFGPGTRLTVL.

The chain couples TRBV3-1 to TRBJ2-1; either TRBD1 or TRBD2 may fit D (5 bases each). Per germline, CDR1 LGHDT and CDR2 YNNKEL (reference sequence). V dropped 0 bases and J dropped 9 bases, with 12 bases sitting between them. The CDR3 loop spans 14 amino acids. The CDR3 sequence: CASSQDSGGAEQFF. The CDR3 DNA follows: TGTGCCAGCAGCCAAGATAGTGGGGGAGCTGAGCAGTTCTTC.

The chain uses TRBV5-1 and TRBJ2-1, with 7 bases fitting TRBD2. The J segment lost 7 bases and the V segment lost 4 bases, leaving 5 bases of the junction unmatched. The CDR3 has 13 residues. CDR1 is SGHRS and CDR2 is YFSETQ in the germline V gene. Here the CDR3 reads CASSLPGGNEQFF. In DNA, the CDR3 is TGCGCCAGCAGCCTCCCCGGGGGGAATGAGCAGTTCTTC.

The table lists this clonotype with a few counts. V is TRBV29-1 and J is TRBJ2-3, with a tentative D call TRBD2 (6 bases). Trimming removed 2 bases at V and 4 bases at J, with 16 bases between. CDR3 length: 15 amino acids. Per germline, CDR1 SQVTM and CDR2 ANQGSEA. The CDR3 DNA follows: TGCAGCGTTGAATTCGGGGGTGGCGAAGCAGATACGCAGTATTTT. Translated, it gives CSVEFGGGEADTQYF.

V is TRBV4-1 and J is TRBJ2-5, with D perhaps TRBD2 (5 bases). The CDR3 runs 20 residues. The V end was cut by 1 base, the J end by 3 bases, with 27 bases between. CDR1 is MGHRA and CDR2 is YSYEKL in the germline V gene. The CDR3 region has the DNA TGCGCCAGCAGCCAAGTACCTTCGTTTGGGAGCCGGAGGAAGGAAGAGACCCAGTACTTC. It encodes CASSQVPSFGSRRKEETQYF.

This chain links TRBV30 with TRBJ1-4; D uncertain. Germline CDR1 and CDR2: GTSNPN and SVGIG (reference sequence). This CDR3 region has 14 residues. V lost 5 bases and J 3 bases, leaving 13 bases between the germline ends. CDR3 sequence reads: CAWAGSNANEKLFF. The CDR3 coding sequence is TGTGCCTGGGCCGGCTCGAATGCTAATGAAAAACTGTTTTTT.

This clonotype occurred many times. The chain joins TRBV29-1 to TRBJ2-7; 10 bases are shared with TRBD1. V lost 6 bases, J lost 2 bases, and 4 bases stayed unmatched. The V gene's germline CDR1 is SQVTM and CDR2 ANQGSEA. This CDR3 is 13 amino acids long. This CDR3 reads CSVPGQGTYEQYF. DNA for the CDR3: TGCAGCGTGCCGGGACAGGGGACCTACGAGCAGTACTTC.

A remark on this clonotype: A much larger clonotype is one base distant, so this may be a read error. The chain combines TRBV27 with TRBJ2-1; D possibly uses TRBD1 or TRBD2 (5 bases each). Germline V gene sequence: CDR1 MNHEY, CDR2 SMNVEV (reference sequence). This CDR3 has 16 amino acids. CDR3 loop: CASSNLARGAYDEQFF. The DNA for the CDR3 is TGTGCCAGCAGTAACCTAGCCCGAGGGGCCTACGATGAGCAGTTCTTC.

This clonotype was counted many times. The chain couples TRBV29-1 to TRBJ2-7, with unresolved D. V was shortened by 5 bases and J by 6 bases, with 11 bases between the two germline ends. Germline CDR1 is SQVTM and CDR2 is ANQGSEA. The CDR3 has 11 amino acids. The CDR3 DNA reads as TGCAGCGTTTTTTGGGAAGGCGAGCAGTACTTC. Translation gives CSVFWEGEQYF.

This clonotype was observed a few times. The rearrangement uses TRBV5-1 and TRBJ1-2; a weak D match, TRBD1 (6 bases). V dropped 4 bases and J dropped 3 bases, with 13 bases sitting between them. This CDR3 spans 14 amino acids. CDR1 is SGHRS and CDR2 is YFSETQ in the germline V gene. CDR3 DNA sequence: TGCGCCAGCAGCCCGCCCGGGGGCTACTATGGCTACACCTTC. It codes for CASSPPGGYYGYTF.

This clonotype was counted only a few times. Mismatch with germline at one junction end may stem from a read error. The CDR3 region has the DNA TGTGCCGGCAGCTTAGCGCCGAATGAGCAGTTCTTC. Protein product: CAGSLAPNEQFF. The V call is TRBV7-6, the J call TRBJ2-1; D might be TRBD2 (5 bases). Germline CDR1 is SGHVS and CDR2 is FNYEAQ. The CDR3 has 12 amino acids.

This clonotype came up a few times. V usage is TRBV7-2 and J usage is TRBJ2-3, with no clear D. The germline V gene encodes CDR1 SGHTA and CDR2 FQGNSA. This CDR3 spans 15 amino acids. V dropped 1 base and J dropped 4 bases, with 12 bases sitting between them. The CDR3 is CASSLDTLTADTQYF. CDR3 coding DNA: TGTGCCAGCAGCTTAGATACCCTGACCGCAGATACGCAGTATTTT.

CDR3 amino acids: CASSPIRDRDETQYF. The DNA for the CDR3 is TGCGCCAGCAGCCCAATCCGGGACAGGGATGAGACCCAGTACTTC. V gene TRBV5-1 combines with J gene TRBJ2-5; 9 bases are a match to TRBD1. The V gene's germline CDR1 is SGHRS and CDR2 YFSETQ. The CDR3 consists of 15 residues. V shed 4 bases and J 5 bases; nucleotides not matched to a gene: 9.

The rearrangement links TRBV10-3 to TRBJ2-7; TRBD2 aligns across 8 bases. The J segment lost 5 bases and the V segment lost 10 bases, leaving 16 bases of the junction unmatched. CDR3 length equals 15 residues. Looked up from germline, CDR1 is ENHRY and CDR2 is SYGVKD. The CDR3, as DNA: TGTGCCACTCTGGGGTTCCGGGAGGGCTATCACGAGCAGTACTTC. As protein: CATLGFREGYHEQYF.

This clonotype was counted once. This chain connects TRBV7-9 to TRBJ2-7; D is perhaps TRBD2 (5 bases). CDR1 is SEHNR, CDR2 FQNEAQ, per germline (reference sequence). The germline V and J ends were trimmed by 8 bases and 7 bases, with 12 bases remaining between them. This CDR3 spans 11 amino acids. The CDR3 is CASGLSGEQYF. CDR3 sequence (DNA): TGTGCCAGCGGACTCTCGGGAGAGCAGTACTTC.

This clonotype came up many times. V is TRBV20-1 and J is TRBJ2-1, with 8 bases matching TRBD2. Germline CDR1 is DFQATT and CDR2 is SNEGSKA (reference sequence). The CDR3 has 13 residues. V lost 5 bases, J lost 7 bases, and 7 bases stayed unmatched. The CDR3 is CSAGSGSKNEQFF. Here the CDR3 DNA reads TGCAGTGCTGGGAGCGGGAGCAAGAATGAGCAGTTCTTC.

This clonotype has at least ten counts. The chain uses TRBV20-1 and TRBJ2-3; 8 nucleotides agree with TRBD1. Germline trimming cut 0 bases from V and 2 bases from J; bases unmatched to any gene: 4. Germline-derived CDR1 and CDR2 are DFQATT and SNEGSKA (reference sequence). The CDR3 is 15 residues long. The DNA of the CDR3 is TGCAGTGCTAGAGAGGGACAGGAGTTCACAGATACGCAGTATTTT. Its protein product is CSAREGQEFTDTQYF.

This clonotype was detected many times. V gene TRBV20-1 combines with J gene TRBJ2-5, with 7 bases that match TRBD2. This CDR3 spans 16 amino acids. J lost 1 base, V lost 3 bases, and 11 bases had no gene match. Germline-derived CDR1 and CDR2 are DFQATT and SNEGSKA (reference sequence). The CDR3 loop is CSARDPLAELQETQYF. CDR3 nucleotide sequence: TGCAGTGCTAGGGATCCTCTAGCGGAACTCCAAGAGACCCAGTACTTC.

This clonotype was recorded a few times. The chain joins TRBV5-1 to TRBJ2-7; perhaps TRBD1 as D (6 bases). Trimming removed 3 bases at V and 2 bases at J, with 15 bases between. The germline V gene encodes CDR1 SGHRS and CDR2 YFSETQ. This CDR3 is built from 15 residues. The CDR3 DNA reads TGCGCCAGCAGCTCTCTGACAGGTTCTACCTACGAGCAGTACTTC. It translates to CASSSLTGSTYEQYF.

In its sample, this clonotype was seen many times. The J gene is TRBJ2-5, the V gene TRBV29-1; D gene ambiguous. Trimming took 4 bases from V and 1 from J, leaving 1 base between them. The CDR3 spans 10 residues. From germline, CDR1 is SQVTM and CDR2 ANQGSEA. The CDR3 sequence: CSVAQETQYF. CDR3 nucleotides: TGCAGCGTTGCCCAAGAGACCCAGTACTTC.

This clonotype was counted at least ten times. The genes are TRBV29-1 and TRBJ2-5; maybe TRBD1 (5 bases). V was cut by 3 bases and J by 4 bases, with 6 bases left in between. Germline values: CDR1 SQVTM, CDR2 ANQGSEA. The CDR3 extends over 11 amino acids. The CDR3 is CSVDQGETQYF. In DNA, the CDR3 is TGCAGCGTTGATCAGGGAGAGACCCAGTACTTC.

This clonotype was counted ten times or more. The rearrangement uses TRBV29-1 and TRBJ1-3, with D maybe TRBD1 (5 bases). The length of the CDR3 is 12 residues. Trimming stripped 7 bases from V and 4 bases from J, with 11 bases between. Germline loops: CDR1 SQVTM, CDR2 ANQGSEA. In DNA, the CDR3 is TGCAGCGGTGTGACAGAAGGAAACACCATATATTTT. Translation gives CSGVTEGNTIYF.

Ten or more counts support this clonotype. CDR3 loop: CSAWEGVNEKLFF. The CDR3 region has the DNA TGCAGTGCGTGGGAGGGAGTTAATGAAAAACTGTTTTTT. The rearrangement uses TRBV20-1 and TRBJ1-4; the D is unclear. The CDR3 runs 13 residues. The V end lost 6 bases, the J end lost 4 bases, and 12 bases lay between the germline ends. Germline CDR1 and CDR2: DFQATT and SNEGSKA (reference sequence).

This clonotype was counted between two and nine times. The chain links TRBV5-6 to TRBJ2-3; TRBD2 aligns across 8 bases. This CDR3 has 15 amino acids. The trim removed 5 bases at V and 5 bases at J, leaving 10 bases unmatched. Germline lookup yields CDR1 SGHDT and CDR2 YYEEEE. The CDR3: CASRLAGIGGDTQYF. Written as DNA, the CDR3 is TGTGCCAGCAGGCTAGCGGGCATAGGTGGAGATACGCAGTATTTT.

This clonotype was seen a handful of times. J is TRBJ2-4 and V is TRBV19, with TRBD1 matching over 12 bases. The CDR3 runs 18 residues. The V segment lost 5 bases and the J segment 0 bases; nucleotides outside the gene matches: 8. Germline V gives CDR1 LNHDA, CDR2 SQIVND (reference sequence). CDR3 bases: TGTGCCAGTAGTCCCGGGACAGGGGGCGTCAAAGCCAAAAACATTCAGTACTTC. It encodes CASSPGTGGVKAKNIQYF.

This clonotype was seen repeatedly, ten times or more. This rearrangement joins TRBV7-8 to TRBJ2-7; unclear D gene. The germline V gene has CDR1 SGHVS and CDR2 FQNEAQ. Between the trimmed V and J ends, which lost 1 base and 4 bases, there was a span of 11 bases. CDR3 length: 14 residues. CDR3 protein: CASSLDGRIYEQYF. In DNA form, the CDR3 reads TGTGCCAGCAGCTTAGACGGTAGGATTTACGAGCAGTACTTC.